The 20 T cell receptor beta chains below were found in one sample sequenced in a study of cytomegalovirus exposure and HLA in healthy donors. Researchers ran the PCR with 60 Vbeta and 13 Jbeta primers. Clones were sequenced by immunoSEQ multiplex PCR, and TCRdb holds only the in-frame ones, with some missing. This table has about 250,000 clones, under 90% appearing once. Material for sequencing was PBMCs. These TCRs come from a girl aged 2 to 9 in good health and CMV-seronegative.

V gene TRBV7-9 combines with J gene TRBJ1-6; tentatively, D is TRBD1 (6 bases). Germline-derived CDR1 and CDR2 are SEHNR and FQNEAQ (reference sequence). CDR3 length equals 16 residues. V was cut by 2 bases and J by 0 bases, with 8 bases left in between. The CDR3 coding sequence is TGTGCCAGCAGCTTACAGGGGAGCTCCTATAATTCACCCCTCCACTTT. Its protein is CASSLQGSSYNSPLHF.

The chain employs TRBV9 and TRBJ2-2; D unresolved. The V end lost 3 bases, the J end lost 5 bases, and 8 bases lay between the germline ends. The germline CDR1 and CDR2 sequences are SGDLS and YYNGEE. CDR3 length equals 13 residues. CDR3 DNA: TGTGCCAGCAGCGCCCCTCGTACCGGGGAGCTGTTTTTT. Amino acid sequence: CASSAPRTGELFF.

This sequence joins TRBV6-5 and TRBJ1-5; 7 bases map to TRBD1. Unmatched junction bases numbered 7, after V lost 6 bases and J lost 8 bases. The CDR3 has 13 amino acids. The germline gives CDR1 MNHEY, CDR2 SVGAGI. CDR3 DNA sequence: TGTGCCAGCAGCAGCAGGGGGAACGAGCCCCAGCATTTT. Translating gives CASSSRGNEPQHF.

This chain connects TRBV29-1 to TRBJ1-2, with TRBD1 matching over 9 bases. The CDR3 covers 12 residues. V shed 7 bases and J 4 bases; nucleotides not matched to a gene: 4. Germline CDR1 is SQVTM and CDR2 is ANQGSEA. The CDR3 DNA follows: TGCAGCGGCGCGGACAGGGGCTATGGCTACACCTTC. Amino acids: CSGADRGYGYTF. Drawing the rest from reference TRBV29-1 and TRBJ1-2, the complete variable domain is SAVISQKPSRDICQRGTSLTIQCQVDSQVTMMFWYRQQPGQSLTLIATANQGSEATYESGFVIDKFPISRPNLTFSTLTVSNMSPEDSSIYLCSGADRGYGYTFGSGTRLTVV.

V and J are TRBV27 and TRBJ2-7; 8 positions agree with TRBD1. V shed 6 bases, J shed 6 bases, and the junction held 13 bases outside the gene matches. The germline V gene encodes CDR1 MNHEY and CDR2 SMNVEV (reference sequence). The CDR3 runs 15 residues. CDR3 protein: CASRRDRGGIREQYF. CDR3 coding DNA: TGTGCCAGCAGACGCGACAGGGGCGGAATACGCGAGCAGTACTTC.

The chain recombines TRBV6-1 with TRBJ2-7, with D maybe TRBD1 (5 bases). The length of the CDR3 is 15 residues. Trimming cost V 6 bases and J 3 bases, with 18 bases left between them. The germline V gene encodes CDR1 MNHNS and CDR2 SASEGT. This chain's CDR3 is CASRRGHRLLYEQYF. The CDR3 DNA reads TGTGCCAGCAGGAGAGGACACCGTCTTCTCTACGAGCAGTACTTC.

The V call is TRBV4-1, the J call TRBJ2-1, with 10 bases fitting TRBD2. This CDR3 is built from 16 residues. The J segment lost 9 bases and the V segment lost 4 bases, leaving 12 bases of the junction unmatched. The V gene's germline CDR1 is MGHRA and CDR2 YSYEKL. The CDR3 nucleotides are TGCGCCAGCAGCCCCGGTGCGGCTAGCGGGAGAGGTGAGCAGTTCTTC. It yields the protein CASSPGAASGRGEQFF.

About this clone itself: The junction differs from germline at one of its ends, possibly a read error. Other DNA sequences of this sample code for an identical CDR3. V usage is TRBV12-5 and J usage is TRBJ2-5; 10 bases fit TRBD1. Per germline, CDR1 LGHNT and CDR2 FRNRAP. This CDR3 has 14 residues. The CDR3 nucleotides read TGCGCTAGTGCCCGGGGACAGGGGCAAGAGACCCAGTACTTC. Protein sequence: CASARGQGQETQYF.

The rearrangement uses TRBV5-4 and TRBJ2-2, with 7 bases matching TRBD1. CDR1 SGHNT and CDR2 YYREEE come from the germline V gene (reference sequence). After removal of 0 bases from V and 4 bases from J, the junction contained 3 bases not matched to a gene. This CDR3 is 15 amino acids long. The CDR3, as DNA: TGTGCCAGCAGCTTGGGACAGGGCGGCACCGGGGAGCTGTTTTTT. Its protein is CASSLGQGGTGELFF.

This clone showed up just once. In DNA, the CDR3 is TGTGCCAGCAGTTCCCACCTTGCGGGTATGGAGACCCAGTACTTC. Amino acid sequence: CASSSHLAGMETQYF. The chain combines TRBV27 with TRBJ2-5, with D maybe TRBD2 (5 bases). The CDR3 covers 15 residues. CDR1 and CDR2 (germline): MNHEY, SMNVEV (reference sequence). V was clipped by 4 bases and J by 5 bases, with 17 bases between them.

The chain employs TRBV30 and TRBJ1-6, with unresolved D. With 3 bases removed from V and 4 bases from J, the gap between germline ends came to 19 bases. Germline CDR1 is GTSNPN and CDR2 is SVGIG (reference sequence). This CDR3 contains 17 residues. The CDR3 protein is CAWSPTREEFYNSPLHF. CDR3 bases: TGTGCCTGGAGCCCTACCCGGGAGGAGTTTTATAATTCACCCCTCCACTTT.

CDR3: CASSYSKPWETQYF. The CDR3 bases are TGTGCCAGCAGTTACTCTAAGCCCTGGGAGACCCAGTACTTC. The chain joins TRBV27 to TRBJ2-5; the D is unclear. Deletions cut 4 bases from V and 5 bases from J, with 14 bases between. The CDR3 loop spans 14 amino acids. Germline CDR1 MNHEY, CDR2 SMNVEV (reference sequence).

The rearrangement joins TRBV13 to TRBJ2-2; D is unclear. Trimming left V 1 base short and J 6 bases short, with 3 bases between. The CDR3 sequence is 12 residues long. The germline CDR1 and CDR2 sequences are PRHDT and FYEKMQ (reference sequence). CDR3 nucleotides: TGTGCCAGCAGCTTAGCCTCCGGGGAGCTGTTTTTT. Protein product: CASSLASGELFF.

V is TRBV18 and J is TRBJ2-7; D may be TRBD1 (5 bases). Germline CDR1 is KGHSH and CDR2 is LQKENI. This CDR3 spans 13 amino acids. V shed 3 bases and J shed 7 bases, with 13 bases lying between them. The DNA of the CDR3 is TGTGCCAGCTCACCCCCAGGGCTTCGGGAGCAGTACTTC. Translated, it gives CASSPPGLREQYF.

The CDR3 is CAWSVSGSGAQYF. CDR3 coding DNA: TGTGCCTGGAGTGTCTCAGGGAGCGGGGCGCAGTACTTC. The chain uses TRBV30 and TRBJ2-7; 7 bases are shared with TRBD2. V was pared by 0 bases and J by 9 bases, with 8 bases of the junction left unmatched. Germline V lookup: CDR1 GTSNPN, CDR2 SVGIG (reference sequence). The CDR3 consists of 13 residues. Combining the CDR3 with reference TRBV30 and TRBJ2-7 gives the whole variable domain SQTIHQWPATLVQPVGSPLSLECTVEGTSNPNLYWYRQAAGRGLQLLFYSVGIGQISSEVPQNLSASRPQDRQFILSSKKLLLSDSGFYLCAWSVSGSGAQYFGPGTRLTVT.

This chain connects TRBV27 to TRBJ2-7; D perhaps matches TRBD1 (5 bases). Trimming took 3 bases from V and 6 from J, leaving 12 bases between them. From germline, CDR1 is MNHEY and CDR2 SMNVEV (reference sequence). The CDR3 extends over 13 amino acids. The CDR3 DNA reads as TGTGCCAGCAGTTTTGGGGCCGCCTCCGAGCAGTACTTC. Residues: CASSFGAASEQYF.

The V and J genes are TRBV28 and TRBJ2-2; the D is unclear. This CDR3 comprises 12 residues. The V gene lost 6 bases and the J gene lost 3 bases, with 5 bases spanning the gap. Germline values: CDR1 MDHEN, CDR2 SYDVKM. CDR3 nucleotide sequence: TGTGCCAGCAGGCGATACACCGGGGAGCTGTTTTTT. It encodes CASRRYTGELFF. Filled out from reference TRBV28 and TRBJ2-2, the complete variable domain reads DVKVTQSSRYLVKRTGEKVFLECVQDMDHENMFWYRQDPGLGLRLIYFSYDVKMKEKGDIPEGYSVSREKKERFSLILESASTNQTSMYLCASRRYTGELFFGEGSRLTVL.

This chain connects TRBV5-4 to TRBJ2-7, with no clear D. Germline CDR1 reads SGHNT; CDR2 reads YYREEE (reference sequence). The CDR3 covers 11 residues. Trimming left V 4 bases short and J 7 bases short, with 9 bases between. The CDR3 spells CASSGPREQYF. The CDR3 nucleotides are TGTGCCAGCAGCGGTCCGAGAGAGCAGTACTTC.

The rearrangement links TRBV7-8 to TRBJ2-1; 14 bases align to TRBD2. CDR3 length equals 19 residues. Germline trimming cut 4 bases from V and 7 bases from J; bases unmatched to any gene: 15. Germline CDR1 SGHVS, CDR2 FQNEAQ. The CDR3 reads CASSSRLAGGPLLPNEQFF. The CDR3 nucleotides are TGTGCCAGCAGCTCCCGACTAGCGGGGGGGCCTTTACTGCCAAATGAGCAGTTCTTC. The variable domain in full, completed from reference TRBV7-8 and TRBJ2-1, reads GAGVSQSPRYKVAKRGQDVALRCDPISGHVSLFWYQQALGQGPEFLTYFQNEAQLDKSGLPSDRFFAERPEGSVSTLKIQRTQQEDSAVYLCASSSRLAGGPLLPNEQFFGPGTRLTVL.

J is TRBJ2-3 and V is TRBV5-1; D is possibly TRBD2 (7 bases). Per germline, CDR1 SGHRS and CDR2 YFSETQ. The V and J ends lost 4 bases and 6 bases respectively, with 15 bases between them. The CDR3 spans 14 residues. The DNA for the CDR3 is TGCGCCAGCAGCGGCGGGGGCTGGGCTGATACGCAGTATTTT. Translation gives CASSGGGWADTQYF.